A selection of T cell receptor beta chains follows, all from one sample in a study of CD8+ T cells in alopecia areata. Profiling relied on immunoSEQ multiplex PCR, and the TCRdb table lists in-frame clones only, not all of them. The sample carries about 180,000 clones, roughly 60% recorded once. The sequences come from CD4+ T cells sorted from blood, collected at week 0. The receptors here all came from a human donor with alopecia areata. The conserved cysteine and the conserved F or W are not part of the CDR3 here. Each record gives: V gene, clone size, CDR3 protein. Not all rows give a size; the values are once, few, many and, for expanded clones, a class.

>TRBV30|-
AWSVGGKITEAF
>TRBV29-1|-
SVSLTGNTGELF
>TRBV6-1|-
ASSHRGQGGEQF
>TRBV19|-
ASSPLGMIQHNQPQH
>TRBV11-2|-
ASSTNHPSYNEQF
>TRBV2|once
ASSAGVSGANVLT
>TRBV14|-
ASSQVSYGEQY
>TRBV19|-
ASSFPGDSPLH
>TRBV7-2|-
ASSKTSGEGETQY
>TRBV27|once
ASSARTGSALH
>TRBV30|few
AWMRSSYGYT